The 24 T cell receptor beta chains below were found in one sample sequenced in a study of T cell changes during pregnancy in multiple sclerosis. Generated by immunoSEQ multiplex PCR, the TCRdb table keeps only in-frame clones and is missing some. The sample includes about 80,000 clones, approximately 90% of them seen just once. The sample in question was peripheral blood, obtained before pregnancy. These receptors all come from a female donor with multiple sclerosis, enrolled in a pregnancy study.

The rearrangement joins TRBV6-1 to TRBJ2-1; D uncertain. The CDR3 is 14 residues long. V was clipped by 2 bases and J by 6 bases, with 11 bases between them. The germline V gene has CDR1 MNHNS and CDR2 SASEGT. The CDR3 DNA follows: TGTGCCAGCAGTGAATCTCCCACTGGCAATGAGCAGTTCTTC. This gives the protein CASSESPTGNEQFF.

This clone was counted a single time. J is TRBJ1-6 and V is TRBV2, with D perhaps matching TRBD1 (5 bases). CDR3 size: 13 residues. From germline, CDR1 is SNHLY and CDR2 FYNNEI. Trimming took 5 bases from V and 9 from J, leaving 11 bases between them. CDR3 residues: CASSQGFFSPLHF. The CDR3 nucleotides are TGTGCCAGCAGTCAGGGTTTCTTTTCACCCCTCCACTTT.

This clone was detected only once. This specimen includes other DNA sequences encoding the same CDR3. The gene calls are TRBV7-9 and TRBJ2-5; D not certain. The CDR3 runs 11 residues. V was trimmed by 5 bases and J by 2 bases, leaving 3 bases between them. Per germline, CDR1 SEHNR and CDR2 FQNEAQ (reference sequence). The CDR3 DNA sequence: TGTGCCAGCAGCCTTCAAGAGACCCAGTACTTC. It translates to CASSLQETQYF.

The rearrangement joins TRBV5-1 to TRBJ2-2, with a possible D match to TRBD2 (5 bases). Germline values: CDR1 SGHRS, CDR2 YFSETQ. The CDR3 is made up of 17 amino acids. Trimming pared 4 bases from V and 0 bases from J, leaving 16 bases between. CDR3 in DNA: TGCGCCAGCAGCGCGGGCGTCATCATCGCGAACACCGGGGAGCTGTTTTTT. It is translated as CASSAGVIIANTGELFF. Supplemented by reference TRBV5-1 and TRBJ2-2, the full variable domain reads KAGVTQTPRYLIKTRGQQVTLSCSPISGHRSVSWYQQTPGQGLQFLFEYFSETQRNKGNFPGRFSGRQFSNSRSEMNVSTLELGDSALYLCASSAGVIIANTGELFFGEGSRLTVL.

The chain joins TRBV15 to TRBJ1-2; 7 bases fit TRBD1. Germline V gives CDR1 LNHNV, CDR2 YYDKDF (reference sequence). The CDR3 consists of 15 residues. Trimming at V came to 5 bases and at J to 8 bases, leaving 14 bases not matched to a gene. The CDR3 DNA reads as TGTGCCACCAGCGAAGGGGGAGAGGGGGCCGGAGGCTACACCTTC. Protein: CATSEGGEGAGGYTF.

This clone was picked up a small number of times. J is TRBJ2-3 and V is TRBV4-1, with TRBD2 matching over 11 bases. Germline values: CDR1 MGHRA, CDR2 YSYEKL. With 5 bases clipped from V and 6 bases from J, the junction kept 10 bases outside the gene matches. The CDR3 is 16 residues long. Here the CDR3 reads CASSSPGLAVRDTQYF. The CDR3 bases are TGCGCCAGCAGCTCACCGGGACTAGCGGTTAGGGATACGCAGTATTTT.

This sequence joins TRBV13 and TRBJ2-3; D is possibly TRBD2 (6 bases). The ends were cut back, 1 base at V and 1 base at J, with 6 bases in the middle. The CDR3 has 14 amino acids. Germline V gene data show CDR1 as PRHDT and CDR2 as FYEKMQ (reference sequence). In nucleotides, the CDR3 is TGTGCCAGCAGCTTAGCGGGGGGCACAGATACGCAGTATTTT. Amino acids: CASSLAGGTDTQYF.

CDR3 coding DNA: TGTGCCAGCAGCCCTAGTGGGAGCACAGATACGCAGTATTTT. This gives the protein CASSPSGSTDTQYF. The chain couples TRBV9 to TRBJ2-3; D is undetermined. The CDR3 has 14 residues. Per the germline V gene, CDR1 is SGDLS and CDR2 is YYNGEE. The V end was cut by 4 bases, the J end by 0 bases, with 9 bases between. Supplemented by reference TRBV9 and TRBJ2-3, the full variable domain reads DSGVTQTPKHLITATGQRVTLRCSPRSGDLSVYWYQQSLDQGLQFLIQYYNGEERAKGNILERFSAQQFPDLHSELNLSSLELGDSALYFCASSPSGSTDTQYFGPGTRLTVL.

The CDR3, as DNA: TGTGCCAGCAGCTCCCCCTTAGGGAGCCAAGAGACCCAGTACTTC. Protein: CASSSPLGSQETQYF. The chain carries TRBV7-9 and TRBJ2-5; maybe TRBD2 (5 bases). The V end lost 4 bases, the J end lost 1 base, and 13 bases lay between the germline ends. The germline CDR1 and CDR2 sequences are SEHNR and FQNEAQ (reference sequence). This CDR3 has 15 residues.

The J gene is TRBJ1-1, the V gene TRBV6-1, with 10 nucleotides matching TRBD1. V gave up 1 base and J gave up 5 bases; unmatched junction bases: 7. There are 16 residues in the CDR3. Germline CDR1 is MNHNS and CDR2 is SASEGT. CDR3 sequence reads: CASSEEGQGLKTEAFF. DNA for the CDR3: TGTGCCAGCAGTGAAGAGGGACAGGGGTTAAAAACTGAAGCTTTCTTT.

This clone was counted a single time. The rearrangement links TRBV30 to TRBJ2-7, with 7 bases that match TRBD1. Germline V gene sequence: CDR1 GTSNPN, CDR2 SVGIG (reference sequence). Trimming removed 4 bases from V and 2 bases from J; junction bases left unmatched: 8. This CDR3 has 14 amino acids. Here the CDR3 DNA reads TGTGCCTGGACCCGGGACAGCCTAACCTACGAGCAGTACTTC. Encoded protein: CAWTRDSLTYEQYF.

The gene calls are TRBV5-1 and TRBJ2-7, with 7 bases fitting TRBD1. After removal of 5 bases from V and 2 bases from J, the junction contained 4 bases not matched to a gene. The CDR3 runs to 13 residues. Germline lookup yields CDR1 SGHRS and CDR2 YFSETQ. The CDR3 nucleotides are TGCGCCAGCAGTTTTACAGGGGCCTACGAGCAGTACTTC. Translation gives CASSFTGAYEQYF. Complete variable domain (other parts from reference TRBV5-1 and TRBJ2-7): KAGVTQTPRYLIKTRGQQVTLSCSPISGHRSVSWYQQTPGQGLQFLFEYFSETQRNKGNFPGRFSGRQFSNSRSEMNVSTLELGDSALYLCASSFTGAYEQYFGPGTRLTVT.

This clone showed up just once. V gene TRBV5-1 combines with J gene TRBJ2-5; the match to TRBD1 covers 9 bases. Germline CDR1 is SGHRS and CDR2 is YFSETQ. The CDR3 has 15 residues. Trimming at V came to 4 bases and at J to 0 bases, leaving 4 bases not matched to a gene. The chain's CDR3 is CASSPGTGNQETQYF. CDR3 DNA sequence: TGCGCCAGCAGCCCCGGGACAGGGAACCAAGAGACCCAGTACTTC.

The chain is built from TRBV30 and TRBJ2-5, with 7 bases identical to TRBD1. The V and J ends lost 4 bases and 1 base, in that order; junction bases with no gene match: 3. The CDR3 extends over 13 amino acids. Germline assignment: CDR1 GTSNPN and CDR2 SVGIG (reference sequence). The CDR3 loop reads CAWTGTVQETQYF. CDR3 nucleotides: TGTGCCTGGACGGGGACAGTCCAAGAGACCCAGTACTTC.

The rearrangement uses TRBV5-6 and TRBJ1-1; 7 bases fit TRBD1. Germline-derived CDR1 and CDR2 are SGHDT and YYEEEE. The CDR3 has 16 amino acids. V lost 4 bases and J lost 4; bases outside the gene matches: 13. The CDR3 is CASSPRAGRQGTEAFF. The CDR3 DNA sequence: TGTGCCAGCAGCCCCCGGGCAGGTAGACAGGGCACTGAAGCTTTCTTT.

The chain couples TRBV2 to TRBJ2-1; a possible D gene is TRBD1 (6 bases). Trimming removed 5 bases at V and 0 bases at J, with 11 bases between. Germline CDR1 reads SNHLY; CDR2 reads FYNNEI. The CDR3 extends over 15 amino acids. The CDR3 is CASSKTGSSYNEQFF. The DNA for the CDR3 is TGTGCCAGCAGTAAAACAGGGAGCTCCTACAATGAGCAGTTCTTC.

This chain links TRBV4-1 with TRBJ2-4; D possibly corresponds to TRBD1 (5 bases). Trimming shortened V by 0 bases and J by 1 base, and 16 bases separated the two germline ends. CDR3 length equals 18 residues. Germline V gives CDR1 MGHRA, CDR2 YSYEKL. The CDR3 loop reads CASSQDPAGKNAKNIQYF. CDR3 sequence (DNA): TGCGCCAGCAGCCAAGACCCGGCAGGGAAAAACGCCAAAAACATTCAGTACTTC.

This clone has a single count. The genes are TRBV9 and TRBJ2-3; D perhaps matches TRBD2 (5 bases). CDR1 is SGDLS and CDR2 is YYNGEE in the germline V gene. V dropped 2 bases and J dropped 3 bases, with 10 bases sitting between them. There are 14 residues in the CDR3. The CDR3 coding sequence is TGTGCCAGCAGCGTGGGAGAGATAACAGATACGCAGTATTTT. Protein: CASSVGEITDTQYF.

This clone appeared a single time. The V gene is TRBV12-5, the J gene TRBJ2-5; TRBD1 agrees at 9 bases. The CDR3 loop spans 15 amino acids. V lost 2 bases, J lost 4 bases, and 5 bases stayed unmatched. CDR1 is LGHNT, CDR2 FRNRAP, per germline. The DNA for the CDR3 is TGTGCTAGTGGTTTGTCGGACAGGGGAGGAGAGACCCAGTACTTC. The encoded protein is CASGLSDRGGETQYF.

This chain joins TRBV4-1 and TRBJ2-7, with D possibly matching TRBD1 (5 bases). The germline V gene has CDR1 MGHRA and CDR2 YSYEKL. The CDR3 spans 15 residues. Trimming took 4 bases from V and 3 from J, leaving 16 bases between them. Here the CDR3 DNA reads TGCGCCAGCAGCCTAGGGGTTACCATGAACTACGAGCAGTACTTC. This sequence encodes CASSLGVTMNYEQYF.

The chain combines TRBV6-6 with TRBJ2-5, with D possibly being TRBD2 (5 bases). Germline-derived CDR1 and CDR2 are MNHNY and SVGAGI (reference sequence). V lost 7 bases and J 1 base, leaving 10 bases between the germline ends. The CDR3 runs 13 residues. The CDR3 sequence is CASTRGVQETQYF. For the CDR3, the DNA is TGTGCCAGCACTCGGGGAGTCCAAGAGACCCAGTACTTC.

The V call is TRBV15, the J call TRBJ1-4; 10 nucleotides line up with TRBD1. The V gene end was trimmed by 0 bases and the J gene end by 0 bases; junction bases not matched to a gene: 4. The germline gives CDR1 LNHNV, CDR2 YYDKDF (reference sequence). The CDR3 loop spans 18 amino acids. The CDR3 reads CATSRDGQGEATNEKLFF. The DNA of the CDR3 is TGTGCCACCAGCAGAGATGGACAGGGGGAGGCAACTAATGAAAAACTGTTTTTT.

This chain uses TRBV4-1 with TRBJ1-4; D perhaps matches TRBD1 (6 bases). In germline, CDR1 is MGHRA, CDR2 YSYEKL. V lost 0 bases, J lost 0 bases, and 23 bases lay in between. This CDR3 spans 21 amino acids. The CDR3 DNA follows: TGCGCCAGCAGCCAAGATCCCCCTGAACGAACAGGGTTGACAACTAATGAAAAACTGTTTTTT. This sequence encodes CASSQDPPERTGLTTNEKLFF.

The rearrangement joins TRBV6-1 to TRBJ1-2; D is unclear. Trimming took off 8 bases at V and 3 bases at J, with 13 bases between the two ends. CDR3 length: 13 residues. Per germline, CDR1 MNHNS and CDR2 SASEGT. The DNA of the CDR3 is TGTGCCAGCCGGGAGGGCGTGGACTATGGCTACACCTTC. It encodes CASREGVDYGYTF.